This entry lists 13 T cell receptor beta chains sequenced from one sample in a study of T-cell reconstitution after alpha-beta-depleted transplantation in children (dated by TCRdb to 2016 to 2017). The protocol used for the library was PCR. Sequencing was performed on an Illumina HiSeq 2500. To normalize quantification of the TCRbeta repertoire, the TCR libraries were built with molecular barcoding that relied on unique molecular identifiers. The public reads were reanalyzed by TCRdb: fastp trimming at Q25, MiXCR alignment, in-frame beta chains only. Rows with one shared CDR3 protein collapse into an entry with the most common genes and DNA. This sample holds 350,000 to 500,000 distinct CDR3 sequences; around 46% were observed only once. The ten most abundant clones make up under 30% of the sample. The treatment or condition label for this specimen denotes: allogeneic hematopoietic cell transplantation with graft depleted of TCRalphabeta T cells and CD19 B cells.

Sample: PBMCs, taken before TCRalphabeta/CD19-depleted stem cell transplant. These receptors were obtained from a girl aged 2-10 years with aplastic anemia, due to receive a stem cell transplant.

This clonotype was counted only a few times. The rearrangement uses TRBV20-1 and TRBJ2-7; D unresolved. Germline CDR1 and CDR2: DFQATT and SNEGSKA (reference sequence). Trimming cost V 3 bases and J 3 bases, with 9 bases left between them. There are 12 residues in the CDR3. CDR3 bases: TGCAGTGCTAGTGGCAGCTTCTACGAGCAGTACTTC. It is translated as CSASGSFYEQYF.

This clonotype was observed a few times. The chain employs TRBV20-1 and TRBJ2-3; 10 nucleotides align to TRBD1. Germline trimming cut 0 bases from V and 1 base from J; bases unmatched to any gene: 10. Germline V gene sequence: CDR1 DFQATT, CDR2 SNEGSKA (reference sequence). The CDR3 consists of 18 residues. The CDR3 DNA follows: TGCAGTGCTAGAGAAATCGGACCCGGGACAGGGGGCACAGATACGCAGTATTTT. Protein sequence: CSAREIGPGTGGTDTQYF.

The rearrangement links TRBV15 to TRBJ2-5; D is ambiguous. Germline assignment: CDR1 LNHNV and CDR2 YYDKDF (reference sequence). V dropped 2 bases and J dropped 3 bases, with 7 bases sitting between them. This CDR3 has 13 amino acids. The DNA for the CDR3 is TGTGCCACCAGCAGATCTGGGGAAGAGACCCAGTACTTC. Translation gives CATSRSGEETQYF. The full variable domain, with the rest looked up from reference TRBV15 and TRBJ2-5, is DAMVIQNPRYQVTQFGKPVTLSCSQTLNHNVMYWYQQKSSQAPKLLFHYYDKDFNNEADTPDNFQSRRPNTSFCFLDIRSPGLGDTAMYLCATSRSGEETQYFGPGTRLLVL.

This clonotype was recorded many times. The chain has TRBV20-1 and TRBJ2-1, with D uncertain. Trimming left V 3 bases short and J 5 bases short, with 5 bases between. Germline V gives CDR1 DFQATT, CDR2 SNEGSKA (reference sequence). The CDR3 sequence is 11 residues long. CDR3 sequence: CSASNNNEQFF. Written as DNA, the CDR3 is TGCAGTGCTAGTAACAACAATGAGCAGTTCTTC.

V is TRBV6-2 or TRBV6-3 and J is TRBJ1-2; TRBD1 agrees at 9 bases. The V gene's germline CDR1 is MNHEY and CDR2 SVGEGT. Germline trimming cut 2 bases from V and 3 bases from J; bases unmatched to any gene: 4. The CDR3 is made up of 15 amino acids. The CDR3 loop is CASSYQDRGHYGYTF. As DNA, the CDR3 is TGTGCCAGCAGTTACCAGGACAGGGGACACTATGGCTACACCTTC.

The V gene is TRBV12-3 or TRBV12-4, the J gene TRBJ1-6; TRBD1 matches 7 bases. The CDR3 has 15 amino acids. J lost 3 bases, V lost 6 bases, and 5 bases had no gene match. CDR3 region: CASRIGQDYNSPLHF. The CDR3 DNA reads TGTGCCAGCAGGATAGGACAGGACTATAATTCACCCCTCCACTTT.

J is TRBJ1-4 and V is TRBV4-1; D might be TRBD1 (5 bases). This CDR3 spans 15 amino acids. Between the trimmed V and J ends, which lost 0 bases and 8 bases, there was a span of 13 bases. Germline-derived CDR1 and CDR2 are MGHRA and YSYEKL. In DNA form, the CDR3 reads TGCGCCAGCAGCCAAGATACCAGGGTGGGCGAAAAACTGTTTTTT. It translates to CASSQDTRVGEKLFF.

This chain connects TRBV7-2 to TRBJ2-5; 8 nucleotides align to TRBD2. Germline V gene data show CDR1 as SGHTA and CDR2 as FQGNSA. V dropped 5 bases and J dropped 4; count of bases not matched to a gene: 9. The CDR3 has 15 residues. This chain's CDR3 is CASSARLARGETQYF. The CDR3 DNA reads as TGTGCCAGCAGCGCCAGACTAGCGCGGGGAGAGACCCAGTACTTC.

The V and J genes are TRBV7-2 and TRBJ1-2; unclear D gene. Trimming removed 1 base from V and 4 bases from J, with 16 bases in between. The CDR3 consists of 16 residues. Per the germline V gene, CDR1 is SGHTA and CDR2 is FQGNSA. The CDR3 coding sequence is TGTGCCAGCAGCTTAGAATGGACCTCCAGGTCCTATGGCTACACCTTC. It is translated as CASSLEWTSRSYGYTF.

CDR3 coding DNA: TGTGCCATCAGTGTCGGGGGACTAGCGGGAGGGAATGAGCAGTTCTTC. Amino acids: CAISVGGLAGGNEQFF. The V call is TRBV10-3, the J call TRBJ2-1, with 16 bases lining up with TRBD2. Trimming at V came to 4 bases and at J to 7 bases, leaving 4 bases not matched to a gene. The germline CDR1 and CDR2 sequences are ENHRY and SYGVKD. CDR3 length: 16 amino acids.

The J gene is TRBJ1-6, the V gene TRBV5-1; possibly TRBD1 for D (5 bases). The germline gives CDR1 SGHRS, CDR2 YFSETQ. This CDR3 contains 15 residues. The ends were cut back, 0 bases at V and 9 bases at J, with 13 bases in the middle. For the CDR3, the DNA is TGCGCCAGCAGCTTGGGGGGCCGAGGTGCTTCACCCCTCCACTTT. Residues: CASSLGGRGASPLHF.

The genes are TRBV6-5 and TRBJ2-1; no definite D call. The CDR3 runs to 13 residues. The V end was cut by 8 bases, the J end by 0 bases, with 8 bases between. CDR1 is MNHEY, CDR2 SVGAGI, per germline. The CDR3 DNA reads TGTGCCAGCCAGTTGAGCTCCTACAATGAGCAGTTCTTC. Encoded protein: CASQLSSYNEQFF.

The V and J genes are TRBV29-1 and TRBJ2-2; D uncertain. V was pared by 7 bases and J by 4 bases, with 16 bases between. The CDR3 extends over 14 amino acids. CDR1 is SQVTM, CDR2 ANQGSEA, per germline. The CDR3 loop is CSAKRPESTGELFF. CDR3 nucleotide sequence: TGCAGCGCAAAACGTCCCGAAAGCACCGGGGAGCTGTTTTTT.